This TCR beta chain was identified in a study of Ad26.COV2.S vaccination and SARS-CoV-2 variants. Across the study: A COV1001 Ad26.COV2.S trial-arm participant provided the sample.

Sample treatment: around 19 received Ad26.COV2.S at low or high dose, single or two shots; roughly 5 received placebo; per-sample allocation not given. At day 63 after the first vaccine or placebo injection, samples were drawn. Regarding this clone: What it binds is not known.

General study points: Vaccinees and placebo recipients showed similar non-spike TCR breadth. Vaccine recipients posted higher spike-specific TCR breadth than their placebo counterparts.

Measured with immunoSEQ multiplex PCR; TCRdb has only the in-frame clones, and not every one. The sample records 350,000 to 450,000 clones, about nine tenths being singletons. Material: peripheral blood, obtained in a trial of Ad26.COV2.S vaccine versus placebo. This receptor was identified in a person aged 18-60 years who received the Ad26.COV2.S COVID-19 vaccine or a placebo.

As DNA, the CDR3 is TGCAGCGTTGCTGGCAGGGATACGAACACCGGGGAGCTGTTTTTT. The encoded protein is CSVAGRDTNTGELFF. The chain is built from TRBV29-1 and TRBJ2-2; D may be TRBD1 (5 bases). There are 15 residues in the CDR3. The germline V gene has CDR1 SQVTM and CDR2 ANQGSEA. V lost 4 bases and J 0 bases, leaving 12 bases between the germline ends.